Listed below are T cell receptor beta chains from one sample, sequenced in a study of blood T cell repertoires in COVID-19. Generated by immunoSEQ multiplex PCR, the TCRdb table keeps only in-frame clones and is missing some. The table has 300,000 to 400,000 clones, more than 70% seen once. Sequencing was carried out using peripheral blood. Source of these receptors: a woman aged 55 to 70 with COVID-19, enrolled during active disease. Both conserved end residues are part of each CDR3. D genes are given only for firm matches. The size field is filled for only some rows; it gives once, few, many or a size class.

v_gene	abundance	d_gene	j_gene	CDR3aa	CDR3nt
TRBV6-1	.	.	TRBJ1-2	CASSEVQGSASGYTF	TGTGCCAGCAGTGAAGTACAGGGTTCAGCCTCTGGCTACACCTTC
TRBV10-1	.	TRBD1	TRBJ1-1	CASSDYRGSTEAFF	TGCGCCAGCAGTGATTACAGGGGAAGCACTGAAGCTTTCTTT
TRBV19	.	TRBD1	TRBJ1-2	CASSFTGTEIFYGYTF	TGTGCCAGTAGTTTTACCGGGACAGAGATATTCTATGGCTACACCTTC
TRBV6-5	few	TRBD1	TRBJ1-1	CASSYQQGANTEAFF	TGTGCCAGCAGTTACCAGCAGGGGGCGAACACTGAAGCTTTCTTT
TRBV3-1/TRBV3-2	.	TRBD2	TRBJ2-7	CASSQEWLAGEYEQYF	TGTGCCAGCAGCCAAGAATGGCTAGCGGGGGAGTACGAGCAGTACTTC
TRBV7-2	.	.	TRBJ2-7	CASSLVATQSYEQYF	TGTGCCAGCAGCTTAGTTGCGACACAGTCCTACGAGCAGTACTTC
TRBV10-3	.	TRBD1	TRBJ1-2	CATRRPQGANYGYTF	TGTGCCACCCGGCGGCCTCAGGGGGCCAACTATGGCTACACCTTC
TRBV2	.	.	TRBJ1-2	CASSEQANYGYTF	TGTGCCAGCAGTGAGCAGGCTAACTATGGCTACACCTTC
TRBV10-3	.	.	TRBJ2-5	CAISESGGGSETQYF	TGTGCCATCAGTGAGTCGGGCGGGGGCAGCGAGACCCAGTACTTC
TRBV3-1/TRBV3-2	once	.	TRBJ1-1	CASSQNPPGGAGKAFF	TGTGCCAGCAGCCAAAACCCGCCTGGGGGCGCCGGCAAAGCTTTCTTT
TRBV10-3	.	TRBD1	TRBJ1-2	CAISAGQGENQNYGYTF	TGTGCCATCAGTGCGGGGCAGGGGGAGAACCAAAACTATGGCTACACCTTC
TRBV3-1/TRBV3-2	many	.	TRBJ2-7	CASSGEGADRAYEQYF	TGTGCCAGCAGCGGAGAGGGCGCAGATCGGGCCTACGAGCAGTACTTC
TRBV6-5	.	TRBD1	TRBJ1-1	CASSYSSHSGGTEAFF	TGTGCCAGCAGTTACTCTAGTCATTCAGGGGGGACTGAAGCTTTCTTT
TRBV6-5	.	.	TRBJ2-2	CASNSVPTTGELFF	TGTGCCAGCAATTCGGTCCCCACCACCGGGGAGCTGTTTTTT
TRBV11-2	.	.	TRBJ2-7	CASSSSGWQYF	TGTGCCAGCAGCTCCAGCGGGTGGCAGTACTTC
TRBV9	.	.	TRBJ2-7	CASSMTGYEQYF	TGTGCCAGCAGCATGACAGGATACGAGCAGTACTTC
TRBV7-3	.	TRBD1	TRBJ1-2	CASSRDRNYGYTF	TGTGCCAGCAGCCGGGACAGAAACTATGGCTACACCTTC
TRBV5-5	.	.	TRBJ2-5	CASSRRGPQGQETQYF	TGTGCCAGCAGCCGACGGGGCCCCCAGGGGCAAGAGACCCAGTACTTC
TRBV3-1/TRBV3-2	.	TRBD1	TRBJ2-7	CASSQVEQGSSYEQYF	TGTGCCAGCAGCCAAGTAGAACAGGGGAGCTCCTACGAGCAGTACTTC
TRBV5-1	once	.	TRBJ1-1	CASSSGDFTEAFF	TGCGCCAGCAGCTCTGGAGATTTCACTGAAGCTTTCTTT
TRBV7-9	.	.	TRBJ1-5	CASSFGQVNQPQHF	TGTGCCAGCAGCTTCGGCCAGGTGAATCAGCCCCAGCATTTT
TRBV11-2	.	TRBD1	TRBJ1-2	CASSWREGARGYTF	TGTGCCAGCAGCTGGAGAGAGGGGGCGAGGGGCTACACCTTC
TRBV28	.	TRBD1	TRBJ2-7	CASSSVPGQGSEQYF	TGTGCCAGCAGTTCAGTTCCGGGACAGGGTAGCGAGCAGTACTTC
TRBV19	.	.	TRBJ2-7	CASSINAGHYEQYF	TGTGCCAGTAGTATAAATGCAGGACACTACGAGCAGTACTTC
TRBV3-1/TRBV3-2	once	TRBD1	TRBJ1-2	CASSPGQRNYGYTF	TGTGCCAGCAGCCCGGGACAGAGGAACTATGGCTACACCTTC
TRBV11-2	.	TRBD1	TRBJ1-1	CASSNGQGWEAFF	TGTGCCAGCAGCAACGGACAGGGCTGGGAAGCTTTCTTT
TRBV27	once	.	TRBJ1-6	CASSLSGGLYNSPLHF	TGTGCCAGCAGTTTATCGGGGGGACTCTATAATTCACCCCTCCACTTT
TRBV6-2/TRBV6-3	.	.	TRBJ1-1	CASSYKGGIEAFF	TGTGCCAGCAGTTACAAGGGGGGGATTGAAGCTTTCTTT
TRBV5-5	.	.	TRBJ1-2	CASSLIQGSGYYGYTF	TGTGCCAGCAGCTTGATCCAGGGGTCAGGTTACTATGGCTACACCTTC
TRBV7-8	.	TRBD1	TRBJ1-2	CASSLSEGWGQGGQGYTF	TGTGCCAGCAGCTTATCCGAGGGTTGGGGACAGGGGGGTCAGGGCTACACCTTC
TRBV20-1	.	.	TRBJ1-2	CSARGGYGYTF	TGCAGTGCTAGAGGCGGCTATGGCTACACCTTC
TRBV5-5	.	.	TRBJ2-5	CASSLVGVVETQYF	TGTGCCAGCAGCTTGGTCGGGGTTGTGGAGACCCAGTACTTC
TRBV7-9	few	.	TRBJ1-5	CASSPGGGNQPQHF	TGTGCCAGCAGCCCGGGGGGAGGCAATCAGCCCCAGCATTTT
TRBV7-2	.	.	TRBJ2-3	CASSLGLTRRSDTQYF	TGTGCCAGCAGCTTAGGTCTGACTAGACGGTCAGATACGCAGTATTTT